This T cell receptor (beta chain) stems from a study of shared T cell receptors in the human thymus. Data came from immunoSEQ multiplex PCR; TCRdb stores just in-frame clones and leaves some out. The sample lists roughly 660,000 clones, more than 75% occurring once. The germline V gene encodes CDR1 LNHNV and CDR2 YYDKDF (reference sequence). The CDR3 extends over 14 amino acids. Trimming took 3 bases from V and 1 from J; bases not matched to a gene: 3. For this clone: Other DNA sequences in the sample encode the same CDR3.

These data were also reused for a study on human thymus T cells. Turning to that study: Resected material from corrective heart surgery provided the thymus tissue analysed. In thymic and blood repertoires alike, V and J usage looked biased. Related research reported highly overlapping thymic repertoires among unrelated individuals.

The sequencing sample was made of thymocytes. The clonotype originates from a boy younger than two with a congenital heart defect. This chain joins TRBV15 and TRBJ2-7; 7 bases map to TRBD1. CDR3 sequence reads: CATSSRDRSYEQYF. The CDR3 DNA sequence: TGTGCCACCAGCAGCCGGGACAGATCCTACGAGCAGTACTTC.